This T cell receptor beta chain was obtained from a study of blood T cell repertoires in COVID-19. Study-level information: Material from acute and convalescent COVID-19 was sourced from the United States, Italy and Spain.

The table came from immunoSEQ multiplex PCR; TCRdb's copy has only in-frame clones and leaves some out. The sample consists of under 300,000 clones, around 82% of them appearing once. Everyone who took part was roughly 18 to 89 years old, and they came from about 25 US areas. Cohorts were determined from participant-reported clinical history. The recovered donors of Cohort 3 showed two negative PCRs, clearance, or symptom resolution. This CDR3 region has 14 residues. V was shortened by 5 bases and J by 1 base, with 11 bases between the two germline ends. CDR1 MNHEY and CDR2 SVGAGI come from the germline V gene.

The TCR sequence derives from a man aged 50 to 59 who had recovered from COVID-19. Sequencing was carried out using PBMCs or T cells enriched from blood (not recorded which). The chain has TRBV6-5 and TRBJ1-1, with D hard to call. Here the CDR3 reads CASSRGPGNTEAFF. In DNA form, the CDR3 reads TGTGCCAGCAGTCGAGGGCCGGGGAACACTGAAGCTTTCTTT.